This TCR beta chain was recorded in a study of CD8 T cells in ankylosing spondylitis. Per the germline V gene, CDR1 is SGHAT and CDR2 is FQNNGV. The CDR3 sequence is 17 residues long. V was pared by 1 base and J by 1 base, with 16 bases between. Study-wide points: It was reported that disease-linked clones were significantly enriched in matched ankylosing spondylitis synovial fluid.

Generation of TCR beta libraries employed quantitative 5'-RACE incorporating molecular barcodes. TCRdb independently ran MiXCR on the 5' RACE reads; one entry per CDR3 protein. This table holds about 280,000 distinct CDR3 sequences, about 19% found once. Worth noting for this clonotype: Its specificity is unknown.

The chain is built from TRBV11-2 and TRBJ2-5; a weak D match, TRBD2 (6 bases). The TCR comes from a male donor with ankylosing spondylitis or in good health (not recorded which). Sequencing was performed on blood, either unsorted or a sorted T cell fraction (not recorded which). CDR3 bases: TGTGCCAGCAGCTTAGTAGGGCTAGCGTACCCCCAAGAGACCCAGTACTTC. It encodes CASSLVGLAYPQETQYF. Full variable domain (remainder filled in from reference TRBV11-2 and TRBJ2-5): EAGVAQSPRYKIIEKRQSVAFWCNPISGHATLYWYQQILGQGPKLLIQFQNNGVVDDSQLPKDRFSAERLKGVDSTLKIQPAKLEDSAVYLCASSLVGLAYPQETQYFGPGTRLLVL.